One sample yielded the 9 T cell receptor beta chains listed below, sequenced in a study of CD8+CD57+ T cells in acquired aplastic anemia. TCR beta VDJ and CDR3 profiling used genomic DNA as template. Via MiXCR, TCRdb re-called the reads, giving one row per CDR3 protein. The repertoire holds 150,000 to 200,000 distinct CDR3 sequences, with 64% as singletons. The sample was sorted CD4+, CD8+, or CD8+CD57+ T cells (not recorded which) from PBMCs. These receptors came from a human donor with severe aplastic anemia or a healthy control (not recorded which).

Details on this clonotype: The junction does not match germline at one end; this may be a read error. This sequence joins TRBV5-1 and TRBJ2-5, with 8 bases matching TRBD2. CDR3 length equals 16 residues. Germline CDR1 reads SGHRS; CDR2 reads YFSETQ. The CDR3: CASSQGVSGVQETQYF. As DNA, the CDR3 is TGTGCCAGCAGCCAAGGAGTTAGCGGGGTCCAAGAGACCCAGTACTTC.

This rearrangement joins TRBV10-2 to TRBJ1-2; 7 bases agree with TRBD1. Germline lookup yields CDR1 WSHSY and CDR2 SAAADI. Trimming cost V 8 bases and J 5 bases; bases outside gene matches: 20. The CDR3 spans 17 residues. The CDR3 loop reads CASRQTGRALDEYGYTF. Here the CDR3 DNA reads TGCGCCAGCCGTCAGACAGGGAGGGCCCTCGACGAATATGGCTACACCTTC.

The chain has TRBV7-8 and TRBJ2-7, with D unclear. The CDR3 totals 11 residues. Germline V gives CDR1 SGHVS, CDR2 FQNEAQ. Trimming shortened V by 5 bases and J by 3 bases, and 5 bases separated the two germline ends. The DNA for the CDR3 is TGTGCCAGCAGCCAAGTCTACGAGCAGTACTTC. It encodes CASSQVYEQYF.

The sample holds a few counts of this clonotype. J is TRBJ2-7 and V is TRBV12-3 or TRBV12-4, with TRBD2 identical over 13 bases. The CDR3 runs 16 residues. Losses at the gene ends were 6 bases for V and 2 bases for J; bases not matched to a gene: 7. CDR3 DNA: TGTGCCAGCAGATCAGGACTAGCGGGGGCGACCTACGAGCAGTACTTC. Translating it yields CASRSGLAGATYEQYF.

The CDR3 here is CASSWTGSAGNTEAFF. The CDR3 coding sequence is TGTGCCAGCAGCTGGACAGGGTCCGCGGGAAACACTGAAGCTTTCTTT. This chain uses TRBV7-9 with TRBJ1-1, with 8 bases lining up with TRBD1. The germline gives CDR1 SEHNR, CDR2 FQNEAQ (reference sequence). J lost 2 bases, V lost 4 bases, and 9 bases had no gene match. This CDR3 spans 16 amino acids.

This clonotype was recorded at least ten times. The J gene is TRBJ1-6, the V gene TRBV6-2 or TRBV6-3, with D tentatively TRBD1 (6 bases). V lost 6 bases to trimming and J lost 3 bases, with 12 bases between them. The CDR3 contains 15 residues. Germline values: CDR1 MNHEY, CDR2 SVGEGT. The CDR3 region has the DNA TGTGCCAGCAGATCAACAGGGAACTATAATTCACCCCTCCACTTT. Protein product: CASRSTGNYNSPLHF.

This chain joins TRBV5-1 and TRBJ2-5, with 7 bases lining up with TRBD2. Looked up from germline, CDR1 is SGHRS and CDR2 is YFSETQ. V lost 0 bases and J lost 0; bases outside the gene matches: 8. This CDR3 is 17 amino acids long. CDR3 amino acids: CASSLDWTRPNQETQYF. CDR3 DNA sequence: TGCGCCAGCAGCTTGGACTGGACTAGACCTAACCAAGAGACCCAGTACTTC. The full variable domain, rest sourced from reference TRBV5-1 and TRBJ2-5, is KAGVTQTPRYLIKTRGQQVTLSCSPISGHRSVSWYQQTPGQGLQFLFEYFSETQRNKGNFPGRFSGRQFSNSRSEMNVSTLELGDSALYLCASSLDWTRPNQETQYFGPGTRLLVL.

This clonotype occurred a few times. A read error may produce the germline difference seen at one junction end. V and J are TRBV10-3 and TRBJ2-3; no clear D gene. This CDR3 has 15 amino acids. Germline loops: CDR1 ENHRY, CDR2 SYGVKD. Here the CDR3 reads CAISEPGLSTDMQYF. The CDR3 DNA reads as TGTGCCATCAGTGAGCCTGGCCTTAGCACAGATATGCAGTATTTT.

J is TRBJ1-5 and V is TRBV9; D is perhaps TRBD1 (5 bases). CDR3 length: 16 amino acids. The germline V gene has CDR1 SGDLS and CDR2 YYNGEE. Trimming removed 3 bases at V and 1 base at J, with 14 bases between. The CDR3 spells CASSDRGRASNQPQHF. For the CDR3, the DNA is TGTGCCAGCAGCGATCGAGGCAGGGCAAGCAATCAGCCCCAGCATTTT.